This TCR beta chain was identified in a study of early T cells in non-severe SARS-CoV-2 infection. Background on the study: The input, bulk RNA from unsorted whole blood, was sequenced, and chains were unpaired.

Unique molecular identifier tags were affixed to discrete cDNA molecules. Via MiXCR, TCRdb re-called the 5' RACE reads, giving one row per CDR3 protein. The data hold tens of thousands of distinct CDR3 sequences, with around 9.1% observed a single time. There are many counts of this clonotype. Its matching antigen is unknown. The germline gives CDR1 SGHNT, CDR2 YENEEA. The CDR3 covers 13 residues. V lost 1 base to trimming and J lost 13 bases, with 14 bases between them. Points from the study as a whole: Matching against VDJdb likely underestimated virus-specific expansions, favoring anti-spike CD8.

The chain links TRBV11-3 to TRBJ2-1; the D gene could be TRBD1 or TRBD2 (5 bases each). Sequenced sample: whole blood. This sequence originates from an adult who was a healthcare worker with PCR-confirmed SARS-CoV-2 infection or an uninfected control (not recorded which). CDR3 nucleotides: TGTGCCAGCAGCTTAGTCCCCGAGGGACCACAGTTCTTC. Its translation is CASSLVPEGPQFF.